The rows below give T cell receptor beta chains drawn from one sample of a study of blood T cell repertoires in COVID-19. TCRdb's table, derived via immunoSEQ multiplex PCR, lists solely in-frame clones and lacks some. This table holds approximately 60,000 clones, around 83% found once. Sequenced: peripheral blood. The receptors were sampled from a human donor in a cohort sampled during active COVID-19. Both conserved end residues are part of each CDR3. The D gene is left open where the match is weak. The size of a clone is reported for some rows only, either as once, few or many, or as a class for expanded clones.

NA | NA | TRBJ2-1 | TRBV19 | CASSLGQINEQFF | TGTGCCAGTAGCCTTGGGCAGATCAATGAGCAGTTCTTC
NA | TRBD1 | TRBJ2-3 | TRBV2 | CASTRQGTDTQYF | TGTGCCAGCACCCGACAGGGGACAGATACGCAGTATTTT
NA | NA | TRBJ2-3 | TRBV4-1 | CASSPQGTADTQYF | TGCGCCAGCAGCCCTCAGGGTACTGCAGATACGCAGTATTTT
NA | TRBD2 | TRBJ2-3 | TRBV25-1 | CASTKPGLAGGVDTQYF | TGTGCCAGCACGAAGCCCGGACTAGCGGGGGGTGTAGATACGCAGTATTTT
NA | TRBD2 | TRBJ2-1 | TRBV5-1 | CASSLIASGGTEQFF | TGCGCCAGCAGCTTGATCGCTAGCGGGGGGACTGAGCAGTTCTTC
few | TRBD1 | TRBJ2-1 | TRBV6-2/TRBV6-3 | CASSYSYRGIYNEQFF | TGTGCCAGCAGTTACTCGTACAGGGGGATCTACAATGAGCAGTTCTTC
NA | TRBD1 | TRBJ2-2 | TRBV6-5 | CASTGDRATGELFF | TGTGCCAGCACTGGGGACAGGGCCACCGGGGAGCTGTTTTTT
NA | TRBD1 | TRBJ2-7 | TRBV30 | CAWSRQGYEQYF | TGTGCCTGGAGCCGACAGGGATACGAGCAGTACTTC
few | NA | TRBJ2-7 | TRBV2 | CASSEERERSSYEQYF | TGTGCCAGCAGTGAAGAACGGGAAAGGAGCTCCTACGAGCAGTACTTC
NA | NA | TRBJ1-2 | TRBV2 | CASRNRGGVYGYTF | TGTGCCAGCAGAAATCGGGGTGGGGTCTATGGCTACACCTTC
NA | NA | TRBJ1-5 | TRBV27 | CASSLRTANQPQHF | TGTGCCAGCAGTCTACGGACAGCTAATCAGCCCCAGCATTTT
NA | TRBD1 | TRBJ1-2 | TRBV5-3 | CARSDRTGDNYGYTF | TGTGCCAGAAGCGATAGGACAGGGGATAACTATGGCTACACCTTC
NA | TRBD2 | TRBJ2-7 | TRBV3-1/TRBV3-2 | CASSQAAGTYEQYF | TGTGCCAGCAGCCAAGCAGCGGGGACCTACGAGCAGTACTTC
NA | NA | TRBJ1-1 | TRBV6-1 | CASSEAGNPSTEAFF | TGTGCCAGCAGTGAGGCAGGGAACCCCAGCACTGAAGCTTTCTTT
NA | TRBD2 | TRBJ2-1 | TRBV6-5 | CASKEVGGGNEQFF | TGTGCCAGCAAGGAGGTGGGGGGAGGGAATGAGCAGTTCTTC
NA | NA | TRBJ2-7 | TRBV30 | CAWSGKGSLYEQYF | TGTGCCTGGAGTGGGAAGGGGTCACTCTACGAGCAGTACTTC
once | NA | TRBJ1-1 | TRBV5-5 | CASSLLMRTEAFF | TGTGCCAGCAGCTTGCTAATGAGGACTGAAGCTTTCTTT
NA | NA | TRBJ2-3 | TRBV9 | CASSVAAGYTDTQYF | TGTGCCAGCAGCGTAGCCGCAGGTTACACAGATACGCAGTATTTT
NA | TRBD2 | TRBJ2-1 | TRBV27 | CASRTGTSAVKKFF | TGTGCCAGCAGAACCGGGACTAGCGCCGTGAAAAAGTTCTTC
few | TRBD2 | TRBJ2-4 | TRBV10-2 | CAAGIAGAPKNIQYF | TGCGCCGCAGGAATAGCGGGAGCCCCCAAAAACATTCAGTACTTC
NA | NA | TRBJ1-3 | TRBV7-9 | CASSFWWQGSSGNTIYF | TGTGCCAGCAGCTTTTGGTGGCAGGGGTCTTCTGGAAACACCATATATTTT
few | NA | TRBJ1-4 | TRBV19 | CASSIGAGKLFF | TGTGCCAGTAGTATAGGGGCCGGAAAACTGTTTTTT
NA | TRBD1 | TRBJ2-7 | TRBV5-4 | CASRLQGNSYEQYF | TGTGCCAGCCGCTTACAGGGGAACTCCTACGAGCAGTACTTC
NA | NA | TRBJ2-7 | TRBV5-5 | CASSTSYEQYF | TGTGCCAGCAGCACATCCTACGAGCAGTACTTC
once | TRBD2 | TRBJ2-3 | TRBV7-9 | CASSLRVLAAPDTQYF | TGTGCCAGCAGTTTAAGGGTACTAGCGGCGCCAGATACGCAGTATTTT